This T cell receptor beta chain was retrieved from a study of blood T cell repertoires in COVID-19. Assay: immunoSEQ multiplex PCR; the TCRdb copy retains only in-frame clones and omits some. The sample lists about 220,000 clones, 80% occurring once. CDR3 length equals 14 residues. Trimming removed 2 bases from V and 2 bases from J, with 9 bases in between. The germline V gene has CDR1 GTSNPN and CDR2 SVGIG (reference sequence). The sample consisted of peripheral blood. This receptor was taken from a woman aged 70-85 years with acute or convalescent COVID-19. The chain is built from TRBV30 and TRBJ1-4; tentative D call: TRBD1 (6 bases). The CDR3 bases are TGTGCCTGGAGTTCTGACAGGACTAATGAAAAACTGTTTTTT. Encoded protein: CAWSSDRTNEKLFF.